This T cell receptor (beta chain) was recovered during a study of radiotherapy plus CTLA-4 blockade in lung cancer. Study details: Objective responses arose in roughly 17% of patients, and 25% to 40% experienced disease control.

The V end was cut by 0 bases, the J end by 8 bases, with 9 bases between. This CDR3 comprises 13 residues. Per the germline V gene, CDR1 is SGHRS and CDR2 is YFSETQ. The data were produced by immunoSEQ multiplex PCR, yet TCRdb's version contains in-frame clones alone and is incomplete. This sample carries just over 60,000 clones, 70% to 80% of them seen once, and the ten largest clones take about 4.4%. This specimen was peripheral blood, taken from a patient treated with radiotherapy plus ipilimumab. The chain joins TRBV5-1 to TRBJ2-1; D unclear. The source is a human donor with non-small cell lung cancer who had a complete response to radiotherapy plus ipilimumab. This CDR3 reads CASSLASWDEQFF. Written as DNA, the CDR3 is TGCGCCAGCAGCTTGGCCTCGTGGGATGAGCAGTTCTTC.